One and the same sample provided the 10 T cell receptor beta chains below, sequenced in a study of shared clonotypes between healthy human individuals. Sequencing used immunoSEQ multiplex PCR; TCRdb keeps in-frame clones, though not all of them. The data hold more than 450,000 clones, with 79% observed a single time. Sequencing was performed on PBMCs. The receptors were sampled from a woman aged 40 to 55 in good health. Some clones in this sample may be carry-over from other donors' samples.

This sequence joins TRBV6-1 and TRBJ2-2; the D gene is possibly TRBD2 (5 bases). V shed 10 bases and J shed 5 bases, with 17 bases lying between them. CDR1 MNHNS and CDR2 SASEGT come from the germline V gene. The CDR3 totals 14 residues. Written as DNA, the CDR3 is TGTGCCACCCGTTCGGCCCCGGGGACCGGGGAGCTGTTTTTT. It translates to CATRSAPGTGELFF.

This rearrangement joins TRBV5-4 to TRBJ2-2; no clear D. Germline loops: CDR1 SGHNT, CDR2 YYREEE (reference sequence). This CDR3 has 14 amino acids. V gave up 7 bases and J gave up 0 bases, with 10 bases separating them. The CDR3 loop is CASGRISNTGELFF. CDR3 nucleotides: TGTGCCAGCGGACGGATTTCGAACACCGGGGAGCTGTTTTTT.

In regard to this clone: This sample also contains other DNA sequences that code for the same CDR3. The genes are TRBV18 and TRBJ2-7; TRBD1 aligns across 8 bases. The CDR3 has 14 amino acids. V trimming: 2 bases; J trimming: 2 bases; junction bases outside the gene matches: 2. Germline V gene data show CDR1 as KGHSH and CDR2 as LQKENI. CDR3 sequence: CASSPGTGPYEQYF. The DNA of the CDR3 is TGTGCCAGCTCACCAGGGACAGGTCCCTACGAGCAGTACTTC. Together with reference TRBV18 and TRBJ2-7, the CDR3 gives the full variable domain: NAGVMQNPRHLVRRRGQEARLRCSPMKGHSHVYWYRQLPEEGLKFMVYLQKENIIDESGMPKERFSAEFPKEGPSILRIQQVVRGDSAAYFCASSPGTGPYEQYFGPGTRLTVT.

This chain uses TRBV7-9 with TRBJ2-3; TRBD2 might be the D (6 bases). Trimming left V 2 bases short and J 4 bases short, with 19 bases between. Germline loops: CDR1 SEHNR, CDR2 FQNEAQ (reference sequence). The CDR3 has 17 residues. In DNA, the CDR3 is TGTGCCAGCAGCTTAAATGTCGAGTGGGAGGTCTCAGATACGCAGTATTTT. Translating it yields CASSLNVEWEVSDTQYF.

The chain recombines TRBV10-2 with TRBJ2-5; 7 positions agree with TRBD1. V lost 6 bases, J lost 5 bases, and 6 bases stayed unmatched. Per the germline V gene, CDR1 is WSHSY and CDR2 is SAAADI. There are 13 residues in the CDR3. Written as DNA, the CDR3 is TGCGCCAGCAGAAGGGACAGCGAGGAGACCCAGTACTTC. It specifies CASRRDSEETQYF.

As regards this clone: This CDR3 is also generated by other DNA sequences in the sample. The gene calls are TRBV27 and TRBJ1-1; no definite D call. V lost 2 bases to trimming and J lost 0 bases, with 4 bases between them. The germline CDR1 and CDR2 sequences are MNHEY and SMNVEV (reference sequence). This CDR3 has 13 residues. CDR3 loop: CASSLSMNTEAFF. CDR3 nucleotide sequence: TGTGCCAGCAGTTTAAGTATGAACACTGAAGCTTTCTTT.

The rearrangement joins TRBV29-1 to TRBJ2-1, with 10 positions matching TRBD2. The junction had 11 bases not matched to a gene; V was cut back by 3 bases and J by 3 bases. This CDR3 is built from 17 residues. Per germline, CDR1 SQVTM and CDR2 ANQGSEA. CDR3 nucleotides: TGCAGCGTTGACGCTTCGCCTAGCGGGAGTGGCTACAATGAGCAGTTCTTC. This encodes CSVDASPSGSGYNEQFF.

This clone was seen more than once but under ten times. This chain connects TRBV6-4 to TRBJ2-2, with D possibly being TRBD1 (6 bases). Germline V gene lookup returns CDR1 MRHNA and CDR2 SNTAGT. This CDR3 is built from 15 residues. V was shortened by 6 bases and J by 3 bases, with 14 bases between the two germline ends. The CDR3 loop reads CASRYRDQYTGELFF. The CDR3 nucleotides read TGTGCCAGCAGGTACAGGGACCAATACACCGGGGAGCTGTTTTTT.

The V gene is TRBV27, the J gene TRBJ2-7; 8 bases are shared with TRBD2. Unmatched junction bases numbered 8, after V lost 4 bases and J lost 6 bases. CDR3 size: 14 residues. CDR1 and CDR2 (germline): MNHEY, SMNVEV (reference sequence). The CDR3 protein is CASSWERENCEQYF. The DNA of the CDR3 is TGTGCCAGCAGTTGGGAGCGGGAGAACTGCGAGCAGTACTTC.

The genes are TRBV28 and TRBJ1-2; TRBD1 matches at 7 bases. Germline-derived CDR1 and CDR2 are MDHEN and SYDVKM. The trim removed 3 bases at V and 4 bases at J, leaving 5 bases unmatched. CDR3 length: 14 amino acids. In DNA, the CDR3 is TGTGCCAGCAGTTTCCGCCAGGGGGTCTATGGCTACACCTTC. This encodes CASSFRQGVYGYTF.